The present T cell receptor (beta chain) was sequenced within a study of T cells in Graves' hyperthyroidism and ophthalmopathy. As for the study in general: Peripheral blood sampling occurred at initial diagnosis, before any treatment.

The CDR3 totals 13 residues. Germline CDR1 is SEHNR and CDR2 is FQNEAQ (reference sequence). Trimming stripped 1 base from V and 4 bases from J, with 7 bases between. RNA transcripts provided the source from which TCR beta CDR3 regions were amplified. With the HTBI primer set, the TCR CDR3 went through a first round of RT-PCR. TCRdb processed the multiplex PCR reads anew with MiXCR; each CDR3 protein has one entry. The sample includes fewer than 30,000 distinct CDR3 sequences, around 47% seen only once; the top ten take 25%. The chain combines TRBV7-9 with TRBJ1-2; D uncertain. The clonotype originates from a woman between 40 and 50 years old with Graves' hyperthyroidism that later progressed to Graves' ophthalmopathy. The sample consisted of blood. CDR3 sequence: CASSLDVLYGYTF. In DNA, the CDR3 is TGTGCCAGCAGCTTAGACGTACTCTATGGCTACACCTTC.